The rows below give T cell receptor beta chains drawn from one sample of a study of OX40 agonist ivuxolimab in advanced cancers. The assay was immunoSEQ multiplex PCR, and TCRdb's table has in-frame clones only and misses some. The sample lists 65,000 to 70,000 clones; around 87% were seen once. This sample comprised CD4+ or CD8+ T cells sorted from blood, obtained in a trial of the OX40 agonist ivuxolimab. These TCRs come from an adult with an advanced solid tumor such as melanoma, head and neck, liver or kidney cancer. Each CDR3 is given with its conserved first and last residue. A D gene is named only where the DNA matches it firmly. The listing skips clone size in some rows; elsewhere it reads once, few, many or a size class.

TRBJ2-1,.,TRBD2,TRBV4-1,TGCGCCAGCAGCCATCCCCTAGCGGAATCCTACAATGAGCAGTTCTTC,CASSHPLAESYNEQFF
TRBJ1-1,.,.,TRBV7-3,TGTGCCAGCAGCTTACAGGGGTATGGGAACACTGAAGCTTTCTTT,CASSLQGYGNTEAFF
TRBJ1-2,.,.,TRBV19,TGTGCCAGTAGCGCCGACATGGTTTACTATGGCTACACCTTC,CASSADMVYYGYTF
TRBJ1-1,.,.,TRBV5-4,TGTGCCAGCAGCCGTTATGGGACTGAAGCTTTCTTT,CASSRYGTEAFF
TRBJ1-5,.,.,TRBV7-9,TGTGCCAGCAGCTTCCTGAATCAGCCCCAGCATTTT,CASSFLNQPQHF
TRBJ1-2,few,.,TRBV4-1,TGCGCCAGCAGCCAAGACTTCTATGGCTACACCTTC,CASSQDFYGYTF
TRBJ2-5,.,.,TRBV27,TGTGCCTCTGGCGGGGTTTCGAGGGTAGAGACCCAGTACTTC,CASGGVSRVETQYF
TRBJ2-7,.,.,TRBV7-6,TGTGCCAGCGGAACCGCCGGGACCAAAAGCTCCTACGAGCAGTACTTC,CASGTAGTKSSYEQYF
TRBJ1-1,.,.,TRBV2,TGTGCCAGCAGTGAAGAAGGTTGGCAGAACACTGAAGCTTTCTTT,CASSEEGWQNTEAFF
TRBJ2-5,.,TRBD1,TRBV6-5,TGTGCCAGCAGTTACTGGACAGGGAAGCCAGAGACCCAGTACTTC,CASSYWTGKPETQYF
TRBJ2-4,.,.,TRBV27,TGTGCCAGCAGTTTGACAGCCCCTATCGCCAAAAACATTCAGTACTTC,CASSLTAPIAKNIQYF
TRBJ2-7,.,.,TRBV11-2,TGTGCCAGCAGCTTAGAGAGGAACTACGAGCAGTACTTC,CASSLERNYEQYF
TRBJ2-7,.,TRBD2,TRBV28,TGTGCCAGCAGCCCCCTTTCTAGCGGCTACTCCTACGAGCAGTACTTC,CASSPLSSGYSYEQYF
TRBJ1-2,.,.,TRBV5-4,TGTGCCAGCAGCTCGCCCCTCCTTTGGAGGGGAGCAACAGGGTATGGCTACACCTTC,CASSSPLLWRGATGYGYTF
TRBJ2-1,few,.,TRBV19,TGTGCCAGTAGCCTCTCTGGGGGGGCGTCCTACAATGAGCAGTTCTTC,CASSLSGGASYNEQFF
TRBJ2-7,once,TRBD2,TRBV7-9,TGTGCCAGCGAAAACGGCGGGAGTCTCTCCTACGAGCAGTACTTC,CASENGGSLSYEQYF
TRBJ2-7,.,.,TRBV27,TGTGCCAGCAGTTCGGACAGCTCCTACGAGCAGTACTTC,CASSSDSSYEQYF
TRBJ1-2,.,TRBD1,TRBV6-1,TGTGCCAGCAGTGTCGTCGGGACAGCTAACTATGGCTACACCTTC,CASSVVGTANYGYTF
TRBJ1-1,.,.,TRBV19,TGTGCCAGTATAGCCTGGGGGAGCACTGAAGCTTTCTTT,CASIAWGSTEAFF
TRBJ2-1,.,.,TRBV4-1,TGCGCCAGCAGCCCGATGGAGACTGAAATAAGCTCCTACAATGAGCAGTTCTTC,CASSPMETEISSYNEQFF
TRBJ2-2,.,.,TRBV6-1,TGTGCCAGCTTCGGGGGCCAAGGGACCGGGGAGCTGTTTTTT,CASFGGQGTGELFF
TRBJ2-7,.,TRBD1,TRBV6-5,TGTGCCAGCAGTTTAGGGGGACAGGGCTTCTACGAGCAGTACTTC,CASSLGGQGFYEQYF
TRBJ2-7,.,TRBD1,TRBV13,TGTGCCAGCAGCCTAGGACAGGGGGACAACGAGCAGTACTTC,CASSLGQGDNEQYF
TRBJ1-2,.,.,TRBV5-6,TGTGCCAGCGAAGGGGCCGAGTATGGCTACACCTTC,CASEGAEYGYTF
TRBJ2-7,.,.,TRBV30,TGTGCCTGGAGAGGGCAAGTCTTCATGTACGAGCAGTACTTC,CAWRGQVFMYEQYF
TRBJ1-2,.,.,TRBV11-3,TGTGCCAGCAGCCTGGACGGCCTGGGCTACACCTTC,CASSLDGLGYTF
TRBJ2-1,.,TRBD2,TRBV19,TGTGCCAGTAGTATTGGCCGGCGGGGGTACTACAATGAGCAGTTCTTC,CASSIGRRGYYNEQFF
TRBJ2-7,.,.,TRBV7-9,TGTGCCAGCAGCTTAATTCAGGGTTTCGAGCAGTACTTC,CASSLIQGFEQYF
TRBJ2-3,.,TRBD1,TRBV7-9,TGTGCCAGCAGCTTTCGGACAGGGGTTATAGATACGCAGTATTTT,CASSFRTGVIDTQYF
TRBJ2-7,.,.,TRBV13,TGTGCCAGCAGCTCCCAGGGACCGATCTACTCCTACGAGCAGTACTTC,CASSSQGPIYSYEQYF
TRBJ1-1,.,.,TRBV6-1,TGTGCCAGCAGTGTGGGTTCCAGGGGCATCACTGAAGCTTTCTTT,CASSVGSRGITEAFF
TRBJ1-4,medium-sized,.,TRBV4-3,TGCGCCAGCAGCCAAGATGGAGGGGGTGAGGAAAAACTGTTTTTT,CASSQDGGGEEKLFF
TRBJ1-1,.,.,TRBV6-1,TGTGCCAGCAGTTACGGGGCGGAAGCTTTCTTT,CASSYGAEAFF
TRBJ2-3,once,.,TRBV9,TGTGCCAGCAACCTCGGCACAGATACGCAGTATTTT,CASNLGTDTQYF
TRBJ2-7,once,.,TRBV7-9,TGTGCCAGCAGCACGACAGTGAGCTCCTACGAGCAGTACTTC,CASSTTVSSYEQYF
TRBJ2-1,once,.,TRBV28,TGTGCCAGCAGTCACGAGGGGTGGCAGTTCTTC,CASSHEGWQFF
TRBJ2-7,.,.,TRBV9,TGTGCCAGCAGCGTAGGGCCTGTGTCCTACGAGCAGTACTTC,CASSVGPVSYEQYF
TRBJ2-5,.,TRBD2,TRBV9,TGTGCCAGCAGCGTAGACGAAGCGGGGGAAGAGACCCAGTACTTC,CASSVDEAGEETQYF
TRBJ2-7,.,TRBD2,TRBV4-1,TGCGCCAGCAGCCATGAGCTAGCGGGGGGGAGCTACGAGCAGTACTTC,CASSHELAGGSYEQYF
TRBJ1-1,.,.,TRBV27,TGTGCCAGCAGTTTAATGATTAACACTGAAGCTTTCTTT,CASSLMINTEAFF
TRBJ1-5,.,.,TRBV28,TGTGCCAGCAGCGCCAGTAATACGGATCAGCCCCAGCATTTT,CASSASNTDQPQHF
TRBJ2-1,.,TRBD1,TRBV15,TGTGCCACCAGTGACACCGGGACAGGGAACTACAATGAGCAGTTCTTC,CATSDTGTGNYNEQFF
TRBJ1-4,.,.,TRBV27,TGTGCCAGCAGTTCGGACCGCGAAAAACTGTTTTTT,CASSSDREKLFF
TRBJ2-1,.,TRBD1,TRBV5-6,TGTGCCAGCAGCTCGGTTGGCAGGGGGCTATCTTACAATGAGCAGTTCTTC,CASSSVGRGLSYNEQFF
TRBJ2-7,.,TRBD1,TRBV12-5,TGTGCTAGTGGCATGACGGACAGGGCATCCTACGAGCAGTACTTC,CASGMTDRASYEQYF